This T cell receptor (beta chain) derives from a study of PD-1 blockade in classical Hodgkin lymphoma. Study-wide context: A 3 mg/kg intravenous dose of nivolumab was received by patients every 2 weeks. Broader study findings: Why repertoires differed is undefined; disease activity or prior therapy possibly contributed. CD4+ but not CD8+ TCR diversity rose significantly by C4D1.

Trimming shortened V by 1 base and J by 3 bases, and 7 bases separated the two germline ends. CDR1 and CDR2 (germline): SGHRS, YFSETQ. CDR3 size: 13 residues. The method was immunoSEQ multiplex PCR; TCRdb's version includes in-frame clones alone and lacks a portion of them. This sample has 6,000 to 7,500 clones; more than 50% occur once, and the top ten carry roughly 15%. Brentuximab vedotin exposure varied among the patients, all of whom had relapsed after autologous stem cell transplantation. By magnetic negative selection, CD8+ T cells were isolated from the thawed PBMCs. Complete response, partial response or progressive disease were the best responses. Turning to this clone: The target antigen is unknown.

The source of this sequence is a human donor with classical Hodgkin lymphoma. The sequenced sample was CD8+ T cells from blood, obtained at baseline. This chain connects TRBV5-1 to TRBJ2-5; D not resolved. CDR3 sequence: CASSLTAEETQYF. In nucleotides, the CDR3 is TGCGCCAGCAGCTTGACTGCGGAAGAGACCCAGTACTTC.